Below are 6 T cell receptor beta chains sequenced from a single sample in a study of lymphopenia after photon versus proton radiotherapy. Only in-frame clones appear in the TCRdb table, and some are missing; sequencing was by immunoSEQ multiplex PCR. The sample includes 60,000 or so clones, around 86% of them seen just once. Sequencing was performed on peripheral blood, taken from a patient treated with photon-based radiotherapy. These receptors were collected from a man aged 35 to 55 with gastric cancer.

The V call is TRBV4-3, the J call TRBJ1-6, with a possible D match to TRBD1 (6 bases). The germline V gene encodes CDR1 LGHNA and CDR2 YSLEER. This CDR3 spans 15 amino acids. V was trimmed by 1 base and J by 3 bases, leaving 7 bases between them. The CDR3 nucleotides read TGCGCCAGCAGCCAAGGGGACAACTATAATTCACCCCTCCACTTT. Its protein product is CASSQGDNYNSPLHF.

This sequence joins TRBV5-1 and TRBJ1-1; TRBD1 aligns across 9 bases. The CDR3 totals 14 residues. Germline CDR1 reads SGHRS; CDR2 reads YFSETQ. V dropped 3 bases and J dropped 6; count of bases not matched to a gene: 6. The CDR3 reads CASSSGTGRSEAFF. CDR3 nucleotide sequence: TGCGCCAGCAGCTCCGGGACAGGGAGGTCTGAAGCTTTCTTT. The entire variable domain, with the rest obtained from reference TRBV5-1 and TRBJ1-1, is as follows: KAGVTQTPRYLIKTRGQQVTLSCSPISGHRSVSWYQQTPGQGLQFLFEYFSETQRNKGNFPGRFSGRQFSNSRSEMNVSTLELGDSALYLCASSSGTGRSEAFFGQGTRLTVV.

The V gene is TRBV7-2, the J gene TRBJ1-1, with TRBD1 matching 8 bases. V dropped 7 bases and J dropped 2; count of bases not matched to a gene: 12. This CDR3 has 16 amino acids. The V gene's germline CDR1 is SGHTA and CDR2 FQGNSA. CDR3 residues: CASTTTGAGGNTEAFF. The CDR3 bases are TGTGCCAGCACCACGACAGGGGCGGGGGGAAACACTGAAGCTTTCTTT.

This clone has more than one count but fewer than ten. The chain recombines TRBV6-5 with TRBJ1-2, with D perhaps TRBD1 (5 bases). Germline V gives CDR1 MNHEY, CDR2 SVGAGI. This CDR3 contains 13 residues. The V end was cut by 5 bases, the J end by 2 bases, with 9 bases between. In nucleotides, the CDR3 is TGTGCCAGCAGTCAGACAGAGAACTATGGCTACACCTTC. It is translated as CASSQTENYGYTF.

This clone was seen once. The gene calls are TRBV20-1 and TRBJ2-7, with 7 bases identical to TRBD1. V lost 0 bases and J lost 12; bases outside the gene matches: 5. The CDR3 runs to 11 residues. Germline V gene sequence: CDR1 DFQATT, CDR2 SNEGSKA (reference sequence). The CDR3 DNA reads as TGCAGTGCTAGAGAGGGGACAGTAGGGTACTTC. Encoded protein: CSAREGTVGYF.

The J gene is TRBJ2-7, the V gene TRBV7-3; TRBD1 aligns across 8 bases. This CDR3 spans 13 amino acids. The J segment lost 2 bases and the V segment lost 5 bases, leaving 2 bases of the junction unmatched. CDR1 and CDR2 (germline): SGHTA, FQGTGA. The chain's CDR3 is CASSQGAAYEQYF. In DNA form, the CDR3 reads TGTGCCAGCAGCCAGGGGGCGGCCTACGAGCAGTACTTC.